This T cell receptor (beta chain) was documented in a study of blood T cell repertoires in COVID-19. V was trimmed by 4 bases and J by 7 bases, leaving 14 bases between them. In germline, CDR1 is SEHNR, CDR2 FQNEAQ (reference sequence). The CDR3 loop spans 14 amino acids. Here immunoSEQ multiplex PCR was the method, and the copy in TCRdb shows in-frame clones only, minus some. The data show over 45,000 clones, more than 70% seen once. Sequences were obtained from peripheral blood. The TCR was taken from a woman over 75 with acute or convalescent COVID-19. The chain joins TRBV7-9 to TRBJ1-5; D possibly corresponds to TRBD1 (5 bases). CDR3 in DNA: TGTGCCAGCAGCTCTGGGGGGACCGGGCAGCCCCAGCATTTT. Translation gives CASSSGGTGQPQHF.